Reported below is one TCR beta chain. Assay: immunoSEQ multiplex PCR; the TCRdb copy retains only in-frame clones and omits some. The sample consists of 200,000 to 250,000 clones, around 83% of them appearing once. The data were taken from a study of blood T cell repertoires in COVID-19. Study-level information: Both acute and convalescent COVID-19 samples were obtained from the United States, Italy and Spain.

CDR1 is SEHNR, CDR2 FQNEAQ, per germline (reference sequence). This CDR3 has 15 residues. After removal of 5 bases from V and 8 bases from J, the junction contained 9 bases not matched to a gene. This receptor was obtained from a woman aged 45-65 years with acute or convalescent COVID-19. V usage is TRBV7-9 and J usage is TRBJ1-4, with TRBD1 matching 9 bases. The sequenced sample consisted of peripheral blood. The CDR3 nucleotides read TGTGCCAGCAGCCCCTGGGACAGGGCCAGAGAAAAACTGTTTTTT. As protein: CASSPWDRAREKLFF.